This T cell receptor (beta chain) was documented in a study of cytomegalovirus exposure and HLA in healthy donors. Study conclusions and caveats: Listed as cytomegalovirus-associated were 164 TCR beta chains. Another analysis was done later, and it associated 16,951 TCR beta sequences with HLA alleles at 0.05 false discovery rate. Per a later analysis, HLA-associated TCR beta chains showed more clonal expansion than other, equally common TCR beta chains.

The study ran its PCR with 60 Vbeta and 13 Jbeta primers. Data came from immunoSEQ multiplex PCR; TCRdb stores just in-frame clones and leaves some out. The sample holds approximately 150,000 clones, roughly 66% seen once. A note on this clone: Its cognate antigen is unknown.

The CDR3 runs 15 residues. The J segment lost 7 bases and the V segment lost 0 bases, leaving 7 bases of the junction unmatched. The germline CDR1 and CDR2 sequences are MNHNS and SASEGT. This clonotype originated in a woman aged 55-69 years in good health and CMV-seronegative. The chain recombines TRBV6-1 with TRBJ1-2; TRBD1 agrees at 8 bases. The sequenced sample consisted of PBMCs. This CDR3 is CASSEAGGTGVGYTF. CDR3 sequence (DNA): TGTGCCAGCAGTGAAGCAGGTGGGACAGGAGTTGGCTACACCTTC.